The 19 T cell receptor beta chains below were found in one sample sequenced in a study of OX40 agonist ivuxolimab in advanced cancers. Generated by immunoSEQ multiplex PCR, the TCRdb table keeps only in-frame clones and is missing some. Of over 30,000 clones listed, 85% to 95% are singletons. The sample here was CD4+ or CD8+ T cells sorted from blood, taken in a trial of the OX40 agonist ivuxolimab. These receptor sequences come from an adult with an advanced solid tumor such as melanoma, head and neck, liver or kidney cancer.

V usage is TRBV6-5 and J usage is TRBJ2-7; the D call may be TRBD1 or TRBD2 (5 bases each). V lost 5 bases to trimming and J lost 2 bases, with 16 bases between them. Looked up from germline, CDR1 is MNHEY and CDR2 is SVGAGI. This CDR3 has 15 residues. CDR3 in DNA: TGTGCCAGCAGTCGGGACCAAGACAGTCCCTACGAGCAGTACTTC. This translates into CASSRDQDSPYEQYF.

DNA of the CDR3: TGTGCCAGCAGTGGGGCCCCCACAGATACGCAGTATTTT. This gives the protein CASSGAPTDTQYF. This chain joins TRBV7-2 and TRBJ2-3, with D perhaps TRBD1 (5 bases). The CDR3 has 13 amino acids. CDR1 SGHTA and CDR2 FQGNSA come from the germline V gene. The V end was cut by 6 bases, the J end by 2 bases, with 9 bases between.

CDR3 region: CSVEQGGTDTQYF. The CDR3 DNA follows: TGCAGCGTTGAGCAGGGAGGGACAGATACGCAGTATTTT. The chain uses TRBV29-1 and TRBJ2-3; 7 bases map to TRBD2. The CDR3 runs to 13 residues. V lost 3 bases, J lost 3 bases, and 3 bases stayed unmatched. CDR1 is SQVTM, CDR2 ANQGSEA, per germline.

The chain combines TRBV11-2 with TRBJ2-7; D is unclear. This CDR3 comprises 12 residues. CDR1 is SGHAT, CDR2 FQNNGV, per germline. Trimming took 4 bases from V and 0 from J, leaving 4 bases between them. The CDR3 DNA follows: TGTGCCAGCAGCTCTTTCTCCTACGAGCAGTACTTC. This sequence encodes CASSSFSYEQYF.

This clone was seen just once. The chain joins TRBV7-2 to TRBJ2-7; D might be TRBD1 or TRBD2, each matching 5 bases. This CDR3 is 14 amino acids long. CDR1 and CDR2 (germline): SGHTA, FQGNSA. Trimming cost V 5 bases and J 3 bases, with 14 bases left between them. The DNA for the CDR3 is TGTGCCAGCAGCCCTGGGGACGCTTTCTACGAGCAGTACTTC. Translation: CASSPGDAFYEQYF.

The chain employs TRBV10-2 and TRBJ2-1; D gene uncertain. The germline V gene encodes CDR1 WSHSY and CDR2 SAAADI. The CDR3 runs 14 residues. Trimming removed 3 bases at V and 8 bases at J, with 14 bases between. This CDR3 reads CASSDSLLRDEQFF. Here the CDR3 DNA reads TGCGCCAGCAGTGACTCTCTACTGAGAGATGAGCAGTTCTTC.

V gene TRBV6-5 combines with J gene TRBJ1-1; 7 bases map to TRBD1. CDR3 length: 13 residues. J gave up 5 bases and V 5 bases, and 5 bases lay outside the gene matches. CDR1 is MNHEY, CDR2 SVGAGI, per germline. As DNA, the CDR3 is TGTGCCAGCAGTAAAGCAGGGGGGACTGAAGCTTTCTTT. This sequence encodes CASSKAGGTEAFF.

The CDR3 DNA reads TGCGCCAGCAGTGATGGCGGGGAGTCCCCAGATACGCAGTATTTT. Translation: CASSDGGESPDTQYF. This rearrangement joins TRBV10-1 to TRBJ2-3, with D possibly matching TRBD2 (6 bases). The CDR3 totals 15 residues. Germline-derived CDR1 and CDR2 are WNHNN and SYGVQD (reference sequence). V lost 3 bases and J lost 4, with 14 bases in between.

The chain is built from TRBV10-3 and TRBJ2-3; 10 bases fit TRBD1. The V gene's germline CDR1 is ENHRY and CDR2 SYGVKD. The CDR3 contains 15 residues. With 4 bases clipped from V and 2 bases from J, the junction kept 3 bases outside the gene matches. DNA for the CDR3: TGTGCCATCAGTGTTGGGACAGGGGACACAGATACGCAGTATTTT. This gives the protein CAISVGTGDTDTQYF.

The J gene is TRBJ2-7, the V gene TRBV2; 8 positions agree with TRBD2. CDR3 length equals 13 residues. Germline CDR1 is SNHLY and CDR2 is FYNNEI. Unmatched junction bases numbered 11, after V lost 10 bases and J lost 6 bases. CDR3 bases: TGTGCCACCTCCGGGACTAGAGCCGGCGAGCAGTACTTC. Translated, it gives CATSGTRAGEQYF.

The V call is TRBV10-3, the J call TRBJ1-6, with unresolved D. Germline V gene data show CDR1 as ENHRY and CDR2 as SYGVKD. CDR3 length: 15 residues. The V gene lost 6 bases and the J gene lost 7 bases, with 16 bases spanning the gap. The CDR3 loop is CAISELGPLNSPLHF. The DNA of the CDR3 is TGTGCCATCAGCGAACTTGGTCCCCTGAATTCACCCCTCCACTTT.

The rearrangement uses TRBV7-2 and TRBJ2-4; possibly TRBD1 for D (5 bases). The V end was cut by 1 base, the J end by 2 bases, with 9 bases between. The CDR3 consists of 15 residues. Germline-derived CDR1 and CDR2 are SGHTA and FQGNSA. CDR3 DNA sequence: TGTGCCAGCAGCTTAGATTCAGGGACCAAAAACATTCAGTACTTC. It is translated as CASSLDSGTKNIQYF. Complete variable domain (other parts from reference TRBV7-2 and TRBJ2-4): GAGVSQSPSNKVTEKGKDVELRCDPISGHTALYWYRQSLGQGLEFLIYFQGNSAPDKSGLPSDRFSAERTGGSVSTLTIQRTQQEDSAVYLCASSLDSGTKNIQYFGAGTRLSVL.

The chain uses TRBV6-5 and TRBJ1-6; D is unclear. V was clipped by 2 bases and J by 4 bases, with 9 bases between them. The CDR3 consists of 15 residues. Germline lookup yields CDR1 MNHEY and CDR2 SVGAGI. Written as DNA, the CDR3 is TGTGCCAGCAGTTACGACCAGGCTTATAATTCACCCCTCCACTTT. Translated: CASSYDQAYNSPLHF.

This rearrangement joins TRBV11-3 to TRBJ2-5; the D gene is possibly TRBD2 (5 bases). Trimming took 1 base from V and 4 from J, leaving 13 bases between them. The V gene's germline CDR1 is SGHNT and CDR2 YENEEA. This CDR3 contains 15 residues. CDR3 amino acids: CASSLGSGIIETQYF. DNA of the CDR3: TGTGCCAGCAGCTTAGGCTCCGGGATTATAGAGACCCAGTACTTC.

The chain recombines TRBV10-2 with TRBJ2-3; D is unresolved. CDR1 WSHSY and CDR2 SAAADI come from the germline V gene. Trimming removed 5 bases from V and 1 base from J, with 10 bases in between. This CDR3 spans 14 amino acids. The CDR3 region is CASSLNGGTDTQYF. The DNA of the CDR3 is TGCGCCAGCAGTCTTAACGGCGGCACAGATACGCAGTATTTT.

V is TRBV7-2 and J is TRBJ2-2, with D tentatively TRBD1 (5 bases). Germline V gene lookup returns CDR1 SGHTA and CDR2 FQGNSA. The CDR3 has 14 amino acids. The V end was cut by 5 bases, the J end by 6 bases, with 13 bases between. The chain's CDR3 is CASSPRQSAGELFF. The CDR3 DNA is TGTGCCAGCAGCCCCAGACAGTCCGCCGGGGAGCTGTTTTTT.

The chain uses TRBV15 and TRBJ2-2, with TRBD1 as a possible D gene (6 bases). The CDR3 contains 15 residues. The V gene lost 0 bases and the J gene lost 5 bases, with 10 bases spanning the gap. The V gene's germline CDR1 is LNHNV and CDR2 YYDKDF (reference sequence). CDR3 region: CATSRDVTGTGELFF. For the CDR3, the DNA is TGTGCCACCAGCAGAGACGTTACAGGGACCGGGGAGCTGTTTTTT.

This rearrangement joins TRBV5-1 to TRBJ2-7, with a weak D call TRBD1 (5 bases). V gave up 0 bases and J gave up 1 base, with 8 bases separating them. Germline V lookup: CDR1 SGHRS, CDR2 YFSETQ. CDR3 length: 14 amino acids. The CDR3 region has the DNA TGCGCCAGCAGCTTGGACAGGCTATCCTACGAGCAGTACTTC. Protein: CASSLDRLSYEQYF.

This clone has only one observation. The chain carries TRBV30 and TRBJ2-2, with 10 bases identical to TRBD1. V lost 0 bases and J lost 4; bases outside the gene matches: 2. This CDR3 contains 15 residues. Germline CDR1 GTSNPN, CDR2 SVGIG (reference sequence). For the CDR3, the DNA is TGTGCCTGGAGTGTTCGGGACAGGGGCACCGGGGAGCTGTTTTTT. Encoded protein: CAWSVRDRGTGELFF.